The present T cell receptor (beta chain) was sequenced within a study of shared clonotypes between healthy human individuals. Study-level background: CD4 naive and memory got three plates each, CD8 naive two, CD8 memory one.

Concerning this clone: The antigen is not known.

Study observations and caveats: Compared with clonotypes that all four donors shared, non-shared clonotypes had lower generation probabilities.

Some clones are missing from TCRdb's copy, which holds only in-frame ones; the method was immunoSEQ multiplex PCR. The table shows around 2.1 million clones, with just over 90% occurring only once. Terminally differentiated effector memory CD45RA+ cells were excluded from the naive CD8 cells, which were CD45RO-negative and positively selected for CCR7. None of the donors, who were healthy HIV-negative adults, had recently had acute infections or vaccinations. Sequencing was done on a sample of naive CD8+ T cells from PBMCs. The clonotype comes from a man aged 18 to 30 in good health. Some clones in this sample may be carry-over from other donors' samples.

The CDR3 bases are TGTGCCAGCAGCCCATATGTTAAGGATTACGGAAACACCATATATTTT. This encodes CASSPYVKDYGNTIYF. The chain uses TRBV9 and TRBJ1-3; D not resolved. The CDR3 is 16 amino acids. Germline V lookup: CDR1 SGDLS, CDR2 YYNGEE. Between the trimmed V and J ends, which lost 4 bases and 4 bases, there was a span of 18 bases.